This T cell receptor (beta chain) stems from a study of technical replicates of blood from several donors. Here immunoSEQ multiplex PCR was the method, and the copy in TCRdb shows in-frame clones only, minus some. The data contain roughly 79,000 clones, about nine tenths of them singletons. This CDR3 has 14 residues. Germline V gene sequence: CDR1 KGHSH, CDR2 LQKENI. V usage is TRBV18 and J usage is TRBJ2-5; 10 nucleotides match TRBD2. TRBJ2-7 explains the end of the DNA better; the J call may be wrong. The receptor's source is a human donor in good health. Some clones in this sample may be carry-over from other donors' samples. Material for sequencing was T cells isolated from PBMCs. The CDR3 reads CASSNPSGGYEQYF. Written as DNA, the CDR3 is TGTGCCAGCTCAAATCCTAGCGGGGGTTACGAGCAGTACTTC.